The 13 T cell receptor beta chains in this list originate from one sample, sequenced in a study of blood T cell repertoires in COVID-19. The protocol was immunoSEQ multiplex PCR, while the TCRdb copy is restricted to in-frame clones and leaves out a portion. The data show roughly 150,000 clones, 83% seen once. Sequencing was done on a sample of peripheral blood. Source of these receptors: a woman older than 75 with acute or convalescent COVID-19.

This sequence joins TRBV5-6 and TRBJ2-7; 10 nucleotides agree with TRBD1. The length of the CDR3 is 15 residues. Germline V lookup: CDR1 SGHDT, CDR2 YYEEEE. Trimming at V came to 4 bases and at J to 4 bases, leaving 8 bases not matched to a gene. The DNA for the CDR3 is TGTGCCAGCAGCCCCGGGACAGGGGTCCTTTACGAGCAGTACTTC. Translating it yields CASSPGTGVLYEQYF.

The rearrangement joins TRBV19 to TRBJ1-6; D may be TRBD1 (6 bases). The germline V gene has CDR1 LNHDA and CDR2 SQIVND (reference sequence). This CDR3 contains 14 residues. V lost 5 bases, J lost 8 bases, and 13 bases lay in between. The CDR3 region is CASSPGTPDSPLHF. CDR3 nucleotides: TGTGCCAGTAGTCCGGGGACACCGGATTCACCCCTCCACTTT.

CDR3 sequence (DNA): TGTGCCAGCAGTTACTCAGGGACAGGGTTTCCGCCCCAGCATTTT. Translated: CASSYSGTGFPPQHF. The rearrangement uses TRBV6-2 or TRBV6-3 and TRBJ1-5; TRBD1 matches at 9 bases. The CDR3 has 15 residues. V trimming: 0 bases; J trimming: 9 bases; junction bases outside the gene matches: 6. CDR1 and CDR2 from the germline V gene are MNHEY and SVGEGT.

This rearrangement joins TRBV30 to TRBJ2-3; tentatively, D is TRBD1 (6 bases). The CDR3 runs to 13 residues. The V end was cut by 3 bases, the J end by 3 bases, with 10 bases between. Germline V gene sequence: CDR1 GTSNPN, CDR2 SVGIG (reference sequence). Written as DNA, the CDR3 is TGTGCCTGGAGAAGGGGGTTGACAGATACGCAGTATTTT. Its protein product is CAWRRGLTDTQYF.

The rearrangement uses TRBV5-1 and TRBJ2-1; maybe TRBD2 (6 bases). The V end was cut by 4 bases, the J end by 4 bases, with 6 bases between. Germline assignment: CDR1 SGHRS and CDR2 YFSETQ. The CDR3 runs to 12 residues. CDR3 protein: CASSREYNEQFF. The CDR3 DNA follows: TGCGCCAGCAGCCGGGAGTACAATGAGCAGTTCTTC.

This chain uses TRBV7-2 with TRBJ2-5; D may be TRBD2 (5 bases). Trimming pared 5 bases from V and 2 bases from J, leaving 18 bases between. This CDR3 spans 16 amino acids. Germline assignment: CDR1 SGHTA and CDR2 FQGNSA. The CDR3 protein is CASSPGLAMGQETQYF. The CDR3 DNA reads as TGTGCCAGCAGCCCAGGACTGGCGATGGGTCAAGAGACCCAGTACTTC.

V is TRBV11-2 and J is TRBJ1-4; D not certain. Per the germline V gene, CDR1 is SGHAT and CDR2 is FQNNGV. V lost 1 base and J 8 bases, leaving 8 bases between the germline ends. The CDR3 totals 13 residues. The CDR3: CASSLGTVEKLFF. The CDR3 coding sequence is TGTGCCAGCAGCTTAGGAACGGTCGAAAAACTGTTTTTT.

This clone was counted a single time. This chain links TRBV5-1 with TRBJ1-1, with 7 bases lining up with TRBD1. V lost 1 base to trimming and J lost 6 bases; unmatched junction nucleotides: 6. CDR1 and CDR2 from the germline V gene are SGHRS and YFSETQ. The length of the CDR3 is 14 residues. Written as DNA, the CDR3 is TGCGCCAGCAGCTTGAGACAGGGAGCTTCTGAAGCTTTCTTT. Encoded protein: CASSLRQGASEAFF.

CDR3 protein: CASSVGTGGLGNTIYF. In DNA form, the CDR3 reads TGTGCCAGCAGCGTAGGGACAGGGGGATTAGGAAACACCATATATTTT. The chain has TRBV9 and TRBJ1-3, with TRBD1 identical over 10 bases. Trimming at V came to 0 bases and at J to 4 bases, leaving 4 bases not matched to a gene. Germline V gives CDR1 SGDLS, CDR2 YYNGEE. The CDR3 contains 16 residues. Based on the CDR3 plus reference TRBV9 and TRBJ1-3, the full variable domain is DSGVTQTPKHLITATGQRVTLRCSPRSGDLSVYWYQQSLDQGLQFLIQYYNGEERAKGNILERFSAQQFPDLHSELNLSSLELGDSALYFCASSVGTGGLGNTIYFGEGSWLTVV.

V usage is TRBV11-2 and J usage is TRBJ1-2; 8 bases match TRBD1. Germline V lookup: CDR1 SGHAT, CDR2 FQNNGV. CDR3 size: 16 residues. V lost 2 bases and J lost 4; bases outside the gene matches: 9. This chain's CDR3 is CASSLIPGQGGYGYTF. The CDR3 nucleotides are TGTGCCAGCAGCTTAATTCCCGGACAGGGCGGCTATGGCTACACCTTC.

V gene TRBV19 combines with J gene TRBJ2-3; D may be TRBD2 (5 bases). CDR1 and CDR2 (germline): LNHDA, SQIVND (reference sequence). V dropped 0 bases and J dropped 8 bases, with 9 bases sitting between them. CDR3 size: 13 residues. The CDR3 protein is CASSIDTRGTQYF. In nucleotides, the CDR3 is TGTGCCAGTAGTATAGATACTAGAGGTACGCAGTATTTT.

Notes on this clone: Other DNA sequences in this sample translate to the same CDR3. The chain has TRBV12-3 or TRBV12-4 and TRBJ2-1; D gene ambiguous. CDR3 length equals 13 residues. V dropped 3 bases and J dropped 3 bases, with 6 bases sitting between them. The CDR3 DNA reads as TGTGCCAGCAGTTTGGGCAGCTACAATGAGCAGTTCTTC. Protein: CASSLGSYNEQFF.

J is TRBJ1-1 and V is TRBV19; D uncertain. Germline V gene sequence: CDR1 LNHDA, CDR2 SQIVND (reference sequence). Trimming left V 11 bases short and J 1 base short, with 23 bases between. This CDR3 has 16 residues. CDR3 loop: CALRPGGHLSNTEAFF. The CDR3 DNA is TGTGCCCTCCGCCCTGGAGGGCACCTCTCGAACACTGAAGCTTTCTTT.